Given below is one TCR beta chain in context. These data belong to a study of blood T cell repertoires in COVID-19. The overall study: Material from acute and convalescent COVID-19 was sourced from the United States, Italy and Spain.

In the original analysis: Estimates of nucleated cell counts were drawn from the amplification of reference gene primers. Clones were sequenced by immunoSEQ multiplex PCR, and TCRdb holds only the in-frame ones, with some missing. D and trimming come from the DNA, and the V and J calls and clone size come from that table. The table includes around 150,000 clones, 80% to 85% detected once. Participant ages covered roughly 18 to 89 years across about two dozen US areas. The study counted Cohort 3 donors as recovered given two negative PCRs, clearance, or symptom resolution. Source material: PBMCs or T cells enriched from blood (not recorded which). The clonotype comes from a woman aged 55-70 years who had recovered from COVID-19.

CDR3 loop: CASSASTVNTGELFF. CDR3 in DNA: TGTGCCAGCAGCGCCTCGACAGTTAACACCGGGGAGCTGTTTTTT. The rearrangement joins TRBV9 to TRBJ2-2; D possibly corresponds to TRBD1 (5 bases). This CDR3 region has 15 residues. Germline V lookup: CDR1 SGDLS, CDR2 YYNGEE. Trimming removed 3 bases from V and 2 bases from J, with 11 bases in between.